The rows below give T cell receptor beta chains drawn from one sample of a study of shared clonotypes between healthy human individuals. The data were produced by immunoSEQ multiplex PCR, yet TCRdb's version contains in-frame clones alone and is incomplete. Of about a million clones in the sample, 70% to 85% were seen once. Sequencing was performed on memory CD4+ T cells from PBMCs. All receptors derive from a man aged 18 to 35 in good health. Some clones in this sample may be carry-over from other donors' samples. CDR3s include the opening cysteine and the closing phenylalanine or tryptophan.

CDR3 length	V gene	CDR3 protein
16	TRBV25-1	CASSELGAGYTGELFF
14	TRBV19	CASNIPGQGPQAFF
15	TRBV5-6	CASSLDPYSGNTIYF
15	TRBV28	CASTKDSPTNEKLFF
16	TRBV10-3	CAISETDSSSFYEQYF
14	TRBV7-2	CASSQSSSWGEQYF
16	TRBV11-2	CASSFRRGAGTNEQFF
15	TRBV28	CASSLARKRNQPQHF
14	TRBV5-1	CASSLDPNTGELFF
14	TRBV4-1	CASSRDRVNNEQFF
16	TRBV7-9	CASSLAAGTGGHQAFF
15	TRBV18	CASSNARTGTYEQYF
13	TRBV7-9	CASRREVANEQFF
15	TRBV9	CASSVAGISTDTQYF
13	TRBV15	CATSRASGQGQYF
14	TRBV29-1	CSVPSTAQGETQYF
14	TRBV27	CASSPAGGTDTQYF
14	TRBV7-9	CASSFDRGVYEQYF
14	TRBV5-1	CASRGLWGTDTQYF
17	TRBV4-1	CASSQDQPGGVRYGYTF
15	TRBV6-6	CASNPRRQGAEGYTF
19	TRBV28	CASSFTASAPDVSTDTQYF
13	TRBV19	CASSDRARQPQHF
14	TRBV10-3	CAIRGQGANEKLFF
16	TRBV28	CASSSQGRSGANVLTF
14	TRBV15	CATSRDRPGNEQFF
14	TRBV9	CASSGPVGVGGYTF
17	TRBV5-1	CASSLVVYGLSYNEQFF
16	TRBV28	CASRGILPGNRAEAFF
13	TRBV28	CASSSAGVQPQHF
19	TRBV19	CASSHLKQGARSGANVLTF
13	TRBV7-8	CASSATRDQPQHF
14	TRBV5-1	CASSRQGPSYEQYF
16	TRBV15	CATSRGTGTGTGELFF
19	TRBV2	CASRGGRGTSGRFQETQYF
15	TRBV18	CASSQVGQGRNTIYF
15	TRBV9	CASSVGGTLTDTQYF
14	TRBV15	CATSLLQGGETQYF
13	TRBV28	CASSQQYQETQYF
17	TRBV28	CASSIPGQGGREQPQHF
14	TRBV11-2	CASSVDRALEKLFF
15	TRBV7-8	CASSSTEDKAYEQYF
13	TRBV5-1	CASSLAVNTEAFF
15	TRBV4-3	CASSQGAGGRTEAFF
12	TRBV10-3	CATGILTDTQYF
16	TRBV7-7	CASSPPRTGGQETQYF
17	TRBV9	CASSAGPGQGSGNTIYF
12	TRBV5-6	CASSLAYAGYTF
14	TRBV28	CASSSGRRTYEQYF
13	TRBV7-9	CASSPRDFPSQYF
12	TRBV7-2	CASSVGSYEQYF
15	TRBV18	CASSPILAAQETQYF
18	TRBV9	CASSPLRRTSGESYEQYF